These 11 T cell receptor beta chains share one sample of origin, sequenced in a study of cytomegalovirus exposure and HLA in healthy donors. Profiling relied on immunoSEQ multiplex PCR, and the TCRdb table lists in-frame clones only, not all of them. The sample has approximately 300,000 clones; roughly 88% are singletons. Sequencing input: PBMCs. These receptors were obtained from a young woman in good health and CMV-seronegative.

The chain uses TRBV5-4 and TRBJ1-2; 7 nucleotides line up with TRBD1. This CDR3 has 13 amino acids. The germline CDR1 and CDR2 sequences are SGHNT and YYREEE (reference sequence). The trim removed 1 base at V and 11 bases at J, leaving 8 bases unmatched. DNA of the CDR3: TGTGCCAGCAGCTTGAGACAGGGAGTCCTTTACACCTTC. Translated: CASSLRQGVLYTF.

The chain carries TRBV4-2 and TRBJ2-7; TRBD2 is a possible D gene (6 bases). Per the germline V gene, CDR1 is LGHNA and CDR2 is YNFKEQ. V gave up 0 bases and J gave up 4 bases, with 13 bases separating them. CDR3 length: 15 amino acids. CDR3: CASSQDLTGEYEQYF. In DNA form, the CDR3 reads TGTGCCAGCAGCCAAGATCTTACGGGAGAATACGAGCAGTACTTC.

J is TRBJ2-1 and V is TRBV18; 7 bases fit TRBD1. V gave up 0 bases and J gave up 8 bases; unmatched junction bases: 1. The CDR3 runs to 13 residues. Germline CDR1 reads KGHSH; CDR2 reads LQKENI. CDR3 residues: CASSPPTGDEQFF. In DNA form, the CDR3 reads TGTGCCAGCTCACCACCCACAGGGGATGAGCAGTTCTTC.

V gene TRBV5-6 combines with J gene TRBJ2-2; no clear D. The germline V and J ends were trimmed by 0 bases and 6 bases, with 3 bases remaining between them. Germline lookup yields CDR1 SGHDT and CDR2 YYEEEE. This CDR3 is 12 amino acids long. Here the CDR3 reads CASSLAAGELFF. The DNA of the CDR3 is TGTGCCAGCAGCTTGGCAGCCGGGGAGCTGTTTTTT.

This chain uses TRBV10-3 with TRBJ2-7, with unresolved D. The V end lost 0 bases, the J end lost 2 bases, and 5 bases lay between the germline ends. The CDR3 has 13 amino acids. CDR1 ENHRY and CDR2 SYGVKD come from the germline V gene. The CDR3 reads CAISESSPYEQYF. The CDR3 DNA sequence: TGTGCCATCAGTGAGTCGTCTCCCTACGAGCAGTACTTC.

This clone was seen only once. V and J are TRBV27 and TRBJ1-4; maybe TRBD1 (5 bases). The CDR3 covers 15 residues. Germline lookup yields CDR1 MNHEY and CDR2 SMNVEV (reference sequence). Trimming shortened V by 6 bases and J by 7 bases, and 18 bases separated the two germline ends. In nucleotides, the CDR3 is TGTGCCAGCAGATGGCAGGGAATGGAAGGTGAAAAACTGTTTTTT. Encoded protein: CASRWQGMEGEKLFF.

J is TRBJ1-1 and V is TRBV2, with D uncertain. The CDR3 totals 13 residues. Germline values: CDR1 SNHLY, CDR2 FYNNEI. Trimming cost V 1 base and J 5 bases, with 8 bases left between them. The DNA of the CDR3 is TGTGCCAGCAGTGAAGGTCGGGGAACTGAAGCTTTCTTT. It is translated as CASSEGRGTEAFF.

J is TRBJ1-5 and V is TRBV28, with TRBD1 as a possible D gene (6 bases). Trimming shortened V by 3 bases and J by 5 bases, and 14 bases separated the two germline ends. CDR3 length: 15 amino acids. The germline V gene has CDR1 MDHEN and CDR2 SYDVKM. The CDR3, as DNA: TGTGCCAGCAGTTTTGGGGGGGCCGGGGATCAGCCCCAGCATTTT. It translates to CASSFGGAGDQPQHF. Full variable domain (remainder filled in from reference TRBV28 and TRBJ1-5): DVKVTQSSRYLVKRTGEKVFLECVQDMDHENMFWYRQDPGLGLRLIYFSYDVKMKEKGDIPEGYSVSREKKERFSLILESASTNQTSMYLCASSFGGAGDQPQHFGDGTRLSIL.

The chain recombines TRBV10-3 with TRBJ2-5; 8 bases are shared with TRBD2. In germline, CDR1 is ENHRY, CDR2 SYGVKD. The CDR3 has 14 residues. The trim removed 5 bases at V and 5 bases at J, leaving 7 bases unmatched. Written as DNA, the CDR3 is TGTGCCATCAGTCAGCGGGAGTTAGAGGAGACCCAGTACTTC. Amino acids: CAISQRELEETQYF.

This sequence joins TRBV7-2 and TRBJ2-2, with 8 bases fitting TRBD2. The germline CDR1 and CDR2 sequences are SGHTA and FQGNSA. The V gene end was trimmed by 4 bases and the J gene end by 2 bases; junction bases not matched to a gene: 9. The CDR3 spans 17 residues. The CDR3 DNA reads as TGTGCCAGCAGCTCCCGGGCCGGGACTAGTAACACCGGGGAGCTGTTTTTT. Residues: CASSSRAGTSNTGELFF.

This clone was found once. The rearrangement links TRBV30 to TRBJ2-5; 10 bases match TRBD1. With V trimmed by 2 bases and J by 2 bases, 8 bases remained unmatched. CDR3 length: 16 amino acids. Germline V CDR1 and CDR2: GTSNPN, SVGIG (reference sequence). The CDR3 DNA follows: TGTGCCTGGAGTCCCGCACCGGGACAGGGGCAAGAGACCCAGTACTTC. Amino acid sequence: CAWSPAPGQGQETQYF.